Listed here are 11 T cell receptor beta chains from one sample, sequenced in a study of blood T cell repertoires in COVID-19. Assay used: immunoSEQ multiplex PCR; TCRdb lists only in-frame clones, some missing. Among over 60,000 clones listed, 76% were seen once. The sequencing input was peripheral blood. These receptors were taken from a man aged 55 to 70 with COVID-19, enrolled during active disease.

This clone was seen a handful of times. The genes are TRBV27 and TRBJ1-1, with 7 bases matching TRBD1. This CDR3 has 13 amino acids. Germline assignment: CDR1 MNHEY and CDR2 SMNVEV (reference sequence). With V trimmed by 5 bases and J by 4 bases, 4 bases remained unmatched. The CDR3 nucleotides read TGTGCCAGCAGTCCGACAGGGATCACTGAAGCTTTCTTT. Its translation: CASSPTGITEAFF.

The J gene is TRBJ2-2, the V gene TRBV7-3; D not certain. Germline CDR1 reads SGHTA; CDR2 reads FQGTGA. V lost 1 base and J 3 bases, leaving 9 bases between the germline ends. CDR3 length: 15 amino acids. The CDR3, as DNA: TGTGCCAGCAGCTTAATGTCAGATTACACCGGGGAGCTGTTTTTT. Its translation is CASSLMSDYTGELFF. The whole variable domain, filled in from reference TRBV7-3 and TRBJ2-2, reads GAGVSQTPSNKVTEKGKYVELRCDPISGHTALYWYRQSLGQGPEFLIYFQGTGAADDSGLPNDRFFAVRPEGSVSTLKIQRTERGDSAVYLCASSLMSDYTGELFFGEGSRLTVL.

This chain uses TRBV7-2 with TRBJ1-1; D gene uncertain. V lost 8 bases, J lost 2 bases, and 21 bases lay in between. The length of the CDR3 is 16 residues. Germline CDR1 is SGHTA and CDR2 is FQGNSA. The CDR3 loop is CASSSRLSSVNTEAFF. The CDR3 DNA reads TGTGCCAGCTCCAGTAGGTTGTCGAGCGTAAACACTGAAGCTTTCTTT.

J is TRBJ2-1 and V is TRBV6-2 or TRBV6-3; weak D call: TRBD2 (5 bases). V was trimmed by 2 bases and J by 9 bases, leaving 8 bases between them. Germline V gene data show CDR1 as MNHEY and CDR2 as SVGEGT. The CDR3 totals 12 residues. CDR3 DNA: TGTGCCAGCAGTTACGGGAGTAGTGAGCAGTTCTTC. Protein: CASSYGSSEQFF.

The chain combines TRBV4-1 with TRBJ1-2, with D possibly TRBD1 on 5 matching bases. There are 14 residues in the CDR3. V was shortened by 2 bases and J by 3 bases, with 10 bases between the two germline ends. Germline CDR1 MGHRA, CDR2 YSYEKL. CDR3: CASSQLGGDYGYTF. CDR3 nucleotides: TGCGCCAGCAGCCAACTTGGGGGGGACTATGGCTACACCTTC.

The gene calls are TRBV6-6 and TRBJ2-6, with D possibly TRBD2 on 6 matching bases. This CDR3 is 16 amino acids long. Germline V gives CDR1 MNHNY, CDR2 SVGAGI (reference sequence). Trimming took off 5 bases at V and 3 bases at J, with 14 bases between the two ends. The DNA of the CDR3 is TGTGCCAGCAGTCTCTGGGGGGTAGGTGGGGCCAACGTCCTGACTTTC. This translates into CASSLWGVGGANVLTF.

The CDR3 sequence: CSVEDPTGGGGTDTQYF. As DNA, the CDR3 is TGCAGCGTTGAAGATCCCACGGGAGGGGGGGGCACAGATACGCAGTATTTT. The chain couples TRBV29-1 to TRBJ2-3, with TRBD2 identical over 8 bases. The V gene end was trimmed by 0 bases and the J gene end by 1 base; junction bases not matched to a gene: 9. The germline V gene has CDR1 SQVTM and CDR2 ANQGSEA. This CDR3 has 17 amino acids.

This clone was recorded once. The genes are TRBV19 and TRBJ2-6; a weak D match, TRBD2 (5 bases). Germline values: CDR1 LNHDA, CDR2 SQIVND (reference sequence). The CDR3 runs 17 residues. The V end was cut by 2 bases, the J end by 0 bases, with 11 bases between. The CDR3, as DNA: TGTGCCAGTAGTATAAGGCTAGGGAGCTCTGGGGCCAACGTCCTGACTTTC. Translating gives CASSIRLGSSGANVLTF.

The chain is built from TRBV7-2 and TRBJ2-1; D possibly corresponds to TRBD1 (6 bases). CDR1 is SGHTA and CDR2 is FQGNSA in the germline V gene. V was clipped by 2 bases and J by 9 bases, with 8 bases between them. This CDR3 has 12 residues. CDR3 in DNA: TGTGCCAGCAGCTTATACAGGGCTGAGCAGTTCTTC. Protein sequence: CASSLYRAEQFF.

The gene calls are TRBV21-1 and TRBJ1-3; the listed D gene, TRBD1, was not tested against the DNA. TRBV21-1 is reported as a pseudogene. This CDR3 contains 16 residues. In DNA, the CDR3 is TGTGCCAGCAGCACGGGGGACAGGGGGATTGGAAACACCATATATTTT. Encoded protein: CASSTGDRGIGNTIYF.

The J gene is TRBJ1-5, the V gene TRBV30, with 11 bases that match TRBD1. J lost 9 bases, V lost 1 base, and 8 bases had no gene match. Germline CDR1 and CDR2: GTSNPN and SVGIG (reference sequence). This CDR3 comprises 15 residues. The CDR3 is CAWSEGTGGYGPQHF. The CDR3 DNA reads as TGTGCCTGGAGTGAGGGGACAGGGGGTTATGGGCCCCAGCATTTT.